This T cell receptor (beta chain) originates from a study of CD8 T cells in Susac syndrome. The RNA input was roughly 0.45 to 1 ug, and it was reverse transcribed with random hexamers. Amplification of TCR beta CDR3 across 54 Vbeta and 13 Jbeta was performed with immunoSEQ multiplex PCR. MiXCR was run by TCRdb on the immunoSEQ multiplex PCR reads, yielding one entry per CDR3 protein. This sample yields hundreds of thousands of distinct CDR3 sequences, of which approximately 85% are seen a single time; about 0.12% belongs to the top ten. CD8+ and CD4+ T cells circulating in blood were sequenced for TCR beta. Germline CDR1 and CDR2: MGHRA and YSYEKL. This CDR3 comprises 16 residues. With 0 bases clipped from V and 4 bases from J, the junction kept 6 bases outside the gene matches. This clonotype has just one count.

The chain has TRBV4-1 and TRBJ2-7, with TRBD1 matching 10 bases. The origin of this receptor is a human donor with multiple sclerosis. Sequenced input: CD8+ T cells from PBMCs. For the CDR3, the DNA is TGCGCCAGCAGCCAAGAACGTGACAGGGGGCTATACGAGCAGTACTTC. It is translated as CASSQERDRGLYEQYF.